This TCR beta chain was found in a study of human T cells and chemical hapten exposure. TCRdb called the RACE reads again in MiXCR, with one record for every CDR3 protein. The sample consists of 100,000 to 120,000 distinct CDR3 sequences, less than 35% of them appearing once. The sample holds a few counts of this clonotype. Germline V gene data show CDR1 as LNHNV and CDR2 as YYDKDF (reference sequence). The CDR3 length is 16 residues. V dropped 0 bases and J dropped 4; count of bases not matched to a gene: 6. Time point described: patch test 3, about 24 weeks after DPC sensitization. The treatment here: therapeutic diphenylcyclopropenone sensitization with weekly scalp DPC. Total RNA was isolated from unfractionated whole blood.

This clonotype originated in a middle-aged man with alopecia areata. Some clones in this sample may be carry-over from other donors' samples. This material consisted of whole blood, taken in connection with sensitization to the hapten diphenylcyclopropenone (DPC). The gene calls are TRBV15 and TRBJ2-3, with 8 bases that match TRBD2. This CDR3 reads CATSRDSELAADTQYF. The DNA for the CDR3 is TGTGCCACCAGCAGAGATTCCGAACTAGCGGCAGATACGCAGTATTTT.